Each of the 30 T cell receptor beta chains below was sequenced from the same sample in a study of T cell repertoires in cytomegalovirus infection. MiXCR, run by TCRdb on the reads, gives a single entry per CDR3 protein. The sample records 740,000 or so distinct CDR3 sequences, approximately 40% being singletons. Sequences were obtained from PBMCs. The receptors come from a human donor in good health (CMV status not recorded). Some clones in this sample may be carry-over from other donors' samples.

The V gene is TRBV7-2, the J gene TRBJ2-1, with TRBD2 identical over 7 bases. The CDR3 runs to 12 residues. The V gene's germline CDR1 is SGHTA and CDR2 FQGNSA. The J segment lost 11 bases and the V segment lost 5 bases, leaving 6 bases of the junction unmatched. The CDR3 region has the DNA TGTGCCAGCAGCCAGGAAAGCGGGAAGCAGTTCTTC. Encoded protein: CASSQESGKQFF.

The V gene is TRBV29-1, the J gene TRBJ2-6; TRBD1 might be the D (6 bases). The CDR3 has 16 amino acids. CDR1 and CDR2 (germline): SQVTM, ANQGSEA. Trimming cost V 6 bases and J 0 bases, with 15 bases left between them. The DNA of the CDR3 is TGCAGCGTCTGGACAGAAGACTACTCTGGGGCCAACGTCCTGACTTTC. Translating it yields CSVWTEDYSGANVLTF.

CDR3 coding DNA: TGTGCCAGCAGCTTGGGAAGGGGGCGGCGGGAGCAGTACTTC. Amino acids: CASSLGRGRREQYF. The chain carries TRBV5-6 and TRBJ2-7; 7 positions agree with TRBD1. CDR1 and CDR2 from the germline V gene are SGHDT and YYEEEE. V trimming: 0 bases; J trimming: 7 bases; junction bases outside the gene matches: 7. The CDR3 sequence is 14 residues long.

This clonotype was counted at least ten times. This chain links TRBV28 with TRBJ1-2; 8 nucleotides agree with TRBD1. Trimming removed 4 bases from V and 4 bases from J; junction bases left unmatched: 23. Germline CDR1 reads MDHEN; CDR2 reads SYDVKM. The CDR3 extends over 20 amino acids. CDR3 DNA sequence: TGTGCCAGCAGTTACGTCCCGGGACAGGCGAGAGAACCAACGTTCTATGGCTACACCTTC. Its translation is CASSYVPGQAREPTFYGYTF.

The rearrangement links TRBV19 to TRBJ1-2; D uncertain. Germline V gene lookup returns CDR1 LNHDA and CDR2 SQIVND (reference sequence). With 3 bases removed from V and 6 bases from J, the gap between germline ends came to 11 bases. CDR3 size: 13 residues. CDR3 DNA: TGTGCCAGTAGTATCAGAGTTGTGGATGGCTACACCTTC. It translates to CASSIRVVDGYTF.

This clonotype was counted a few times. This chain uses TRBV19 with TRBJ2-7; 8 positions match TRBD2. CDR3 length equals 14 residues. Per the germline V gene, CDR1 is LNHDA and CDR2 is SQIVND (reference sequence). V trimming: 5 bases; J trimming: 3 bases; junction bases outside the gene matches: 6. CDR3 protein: CASSSGTSVYEQYF. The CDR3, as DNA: TGTGCCAGTAGTTCCGGGACTAGTGTCTACGAGCAGTACTTC.

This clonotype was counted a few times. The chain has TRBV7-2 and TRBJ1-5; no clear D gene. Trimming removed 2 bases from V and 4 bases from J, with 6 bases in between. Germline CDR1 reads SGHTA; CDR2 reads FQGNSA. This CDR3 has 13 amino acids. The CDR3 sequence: CASSLRSNQPQHF. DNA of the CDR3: TGTGCCAGCAGCTTAAGGTCGAATCAGCCCCAGCATTTT.

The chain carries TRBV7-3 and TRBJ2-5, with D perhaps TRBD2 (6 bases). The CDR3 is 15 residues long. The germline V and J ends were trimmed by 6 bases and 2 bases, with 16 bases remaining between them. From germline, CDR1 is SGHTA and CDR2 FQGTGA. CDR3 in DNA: TGTGCCAGCAGGAACGGACGCCGGGGGCAAGAGACCCAGTACTTC. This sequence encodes CASRNGRRGQETQYF.

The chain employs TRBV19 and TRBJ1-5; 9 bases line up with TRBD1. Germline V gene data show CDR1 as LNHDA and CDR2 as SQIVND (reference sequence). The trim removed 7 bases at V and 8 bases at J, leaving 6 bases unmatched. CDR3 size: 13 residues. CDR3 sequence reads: CASKTQGAKPQHF. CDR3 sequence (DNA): TGTGCCAGTAAGACACAGGGGGCTAAGCCCCAGCATTTT.

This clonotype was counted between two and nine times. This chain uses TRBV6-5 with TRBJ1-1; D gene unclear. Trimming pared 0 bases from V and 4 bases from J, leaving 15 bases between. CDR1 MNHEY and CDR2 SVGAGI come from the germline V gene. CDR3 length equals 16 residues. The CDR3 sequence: CASSYSGPGRGTEAFF. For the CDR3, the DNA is TGTGCCAGCAGTTACTCGGGTCCGGGGAGAGGCACTGAAGCTTTCTTT.

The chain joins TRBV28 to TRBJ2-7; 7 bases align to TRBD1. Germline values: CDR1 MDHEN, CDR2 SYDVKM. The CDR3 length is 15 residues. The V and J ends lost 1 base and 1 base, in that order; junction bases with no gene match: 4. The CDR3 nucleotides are TGTGCCAGCAGTTTATTAGGGGGCCCTTCCTACGAGCAGTACTTC. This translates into CASSLLGGPSYEQYF.

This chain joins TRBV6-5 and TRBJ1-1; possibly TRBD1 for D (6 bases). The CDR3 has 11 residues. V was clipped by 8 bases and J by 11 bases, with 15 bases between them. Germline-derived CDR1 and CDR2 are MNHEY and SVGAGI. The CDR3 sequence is CASRRGTNAFF. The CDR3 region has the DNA TGTGCCAGCCGAAGGGGGACGAATGCTTTCTTT.

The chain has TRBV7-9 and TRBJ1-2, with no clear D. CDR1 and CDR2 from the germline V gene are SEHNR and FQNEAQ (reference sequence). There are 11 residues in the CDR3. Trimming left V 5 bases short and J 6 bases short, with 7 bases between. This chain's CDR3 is CASSPGNGYTF. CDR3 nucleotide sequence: TGTGCCAGCAGCCCGGGGAATGGCTACACCTTC.

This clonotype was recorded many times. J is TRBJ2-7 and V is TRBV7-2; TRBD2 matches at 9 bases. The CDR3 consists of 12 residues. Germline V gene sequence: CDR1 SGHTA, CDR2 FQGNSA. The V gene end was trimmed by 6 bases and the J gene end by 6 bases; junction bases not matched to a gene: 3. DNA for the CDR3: TGTGCCAGCAGGGGACTAGCTGGCGAGCAGTACTTC. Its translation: CASRGLAGEQYF.

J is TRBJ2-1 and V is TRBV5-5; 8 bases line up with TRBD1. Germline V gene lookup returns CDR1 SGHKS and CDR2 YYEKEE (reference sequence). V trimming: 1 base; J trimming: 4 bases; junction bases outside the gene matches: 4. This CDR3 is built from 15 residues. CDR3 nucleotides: TGTGCCAGCAGCTTGCAACAGGGGGTTTACAATGAGCAGTTCTTC. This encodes CASSLQQGVYNEQFF.

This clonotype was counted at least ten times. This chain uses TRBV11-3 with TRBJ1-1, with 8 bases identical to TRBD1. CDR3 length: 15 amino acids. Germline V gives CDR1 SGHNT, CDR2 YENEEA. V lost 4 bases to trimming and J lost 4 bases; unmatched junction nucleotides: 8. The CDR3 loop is CASSSETGESTEAFF. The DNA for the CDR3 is TGTGCCAGCAGCTCAGAGACAGGGGAAAGCACTGAAGCTTTCTTT.

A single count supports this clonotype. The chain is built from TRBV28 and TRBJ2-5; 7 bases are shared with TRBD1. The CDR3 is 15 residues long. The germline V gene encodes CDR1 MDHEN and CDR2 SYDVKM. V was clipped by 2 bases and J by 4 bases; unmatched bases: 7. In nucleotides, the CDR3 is TGTGCCAGCAGTTTACCGACAGGGCGGCTAGAGACCCAGTACTTC. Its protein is CASSLPTGRLETQYF.

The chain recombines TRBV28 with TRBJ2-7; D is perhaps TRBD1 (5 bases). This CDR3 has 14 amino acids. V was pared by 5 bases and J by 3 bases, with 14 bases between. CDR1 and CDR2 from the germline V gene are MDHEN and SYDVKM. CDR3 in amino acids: CASSGQGTNYEQYF. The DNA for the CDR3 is TGTGCCAGCAGTGGGCAGGGCACGAACTACGAGCAGTACTTC. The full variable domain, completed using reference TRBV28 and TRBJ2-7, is DVKVTQSSRYLVKRTGEKVFLECVQDMDHENMFWYRQDPGLGLRLIYFSYDVKMKEKGDIPEGYSVSREKKERFSLILESASTNQTSMYLCASSGQGTNYEQYFGPGTRLTVT.

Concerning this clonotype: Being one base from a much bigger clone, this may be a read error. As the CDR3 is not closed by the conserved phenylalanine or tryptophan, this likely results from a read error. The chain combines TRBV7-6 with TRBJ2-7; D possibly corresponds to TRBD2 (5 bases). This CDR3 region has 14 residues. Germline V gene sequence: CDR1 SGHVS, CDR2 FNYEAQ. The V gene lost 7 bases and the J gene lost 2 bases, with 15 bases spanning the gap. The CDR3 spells CASTKAIGTYEQYL. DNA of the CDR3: TGTGCCAGCACCAAGGCCATCGGGACCTACGAGCAGTACTTA.

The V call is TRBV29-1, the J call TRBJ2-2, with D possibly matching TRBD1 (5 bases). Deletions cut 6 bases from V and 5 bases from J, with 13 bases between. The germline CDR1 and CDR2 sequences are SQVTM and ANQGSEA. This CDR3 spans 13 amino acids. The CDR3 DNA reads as TGCAGCGTCTCGCCCTCAGGGACCGGGGAGCTGTTTTTT. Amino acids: CSVSPSGTGELFF.

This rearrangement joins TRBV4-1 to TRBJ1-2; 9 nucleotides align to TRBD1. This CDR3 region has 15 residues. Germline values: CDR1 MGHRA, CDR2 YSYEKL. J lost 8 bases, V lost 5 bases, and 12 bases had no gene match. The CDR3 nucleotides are TGCGCCAGCAGCTTACTACCGGGACAGGGATACGGCTACACCTTC. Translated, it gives CASSLLPGQGYGYTF.

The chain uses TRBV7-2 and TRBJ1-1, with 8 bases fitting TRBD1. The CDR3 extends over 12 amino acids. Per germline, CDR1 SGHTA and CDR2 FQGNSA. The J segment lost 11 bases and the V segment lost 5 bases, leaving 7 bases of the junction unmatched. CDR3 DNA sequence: TGTGCCAGCAGCCTAAGACAGGGGATGGCTTTCTTT. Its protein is CASSLRQGMAFF.

The CDR3, as DNA: TGTGCCATCAGTGTTGCCGCCCAAGAGACCCAGTACTTC. Its translation: CAISVAAQETQYF. This rearrangement joins TRBV10-3 to TRBJ2-5; D is unclear. In germline, CDR1 is ENHRY, CDR2 SYGVKD. The CDR3 runs to 13 residues. The V and J ends lost 4 bases and 1 base respectively, with 7 bases between them.

CDR3 in DNA: TGTGCCAGCAGCTTGGGACCCGGACCAGAAATCTACGAGCAGTACTTC. Translation: CASSLGPGPEIYEQYF. The V and J genes are TRBV7-6 and TRBJ2-7; possibly TRBD1 or TRBD2 for D (5 bases each). This CDR3 comprises 16 residues. Trimming removed 3 bases at V and 3 bases at J, with 18 bases between. The germline CDR1 and CDR2 sequences are SGHVS and FNYEAQ.

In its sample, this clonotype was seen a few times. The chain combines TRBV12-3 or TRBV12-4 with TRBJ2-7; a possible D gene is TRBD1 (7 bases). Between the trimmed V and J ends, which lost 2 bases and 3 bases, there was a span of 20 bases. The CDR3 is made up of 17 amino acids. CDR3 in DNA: TGTGCCAGCAGTTTACGGAGGGGCGTTGCAGGGGGCTACGAGCAGTACTTC. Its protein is CASSLRRGVAGGYEQYF.

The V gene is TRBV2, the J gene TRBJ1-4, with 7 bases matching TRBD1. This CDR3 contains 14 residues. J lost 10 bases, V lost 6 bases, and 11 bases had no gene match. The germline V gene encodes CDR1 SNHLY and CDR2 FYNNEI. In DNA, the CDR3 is TGTGCCAGCAGGTCGACAGGGCCCAGCGGAAAACTGTTTTTT. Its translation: CASRSTGPSGKLFF.

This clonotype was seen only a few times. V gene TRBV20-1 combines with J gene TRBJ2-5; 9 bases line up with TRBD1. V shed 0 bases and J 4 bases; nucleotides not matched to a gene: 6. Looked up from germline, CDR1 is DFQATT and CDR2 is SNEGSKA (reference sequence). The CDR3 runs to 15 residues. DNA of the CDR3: TGCAGTGCTAGAGATAGAAGGACAGGGGTAGAGACCCAGTACTTC. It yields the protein CSARDRRTGVETQYF.

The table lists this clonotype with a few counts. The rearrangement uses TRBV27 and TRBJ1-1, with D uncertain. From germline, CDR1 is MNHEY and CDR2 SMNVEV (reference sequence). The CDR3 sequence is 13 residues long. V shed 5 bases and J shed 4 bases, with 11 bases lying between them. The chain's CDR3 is CASSLRGTTEAFF. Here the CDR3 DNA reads TGTGCCAGCAGTCTTCGAGGCACCACTGAAGCTTTCTTT.

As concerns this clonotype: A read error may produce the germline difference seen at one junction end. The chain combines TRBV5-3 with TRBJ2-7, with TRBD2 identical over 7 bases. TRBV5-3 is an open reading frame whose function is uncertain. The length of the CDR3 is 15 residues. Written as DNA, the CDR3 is TGTGCCAGCAGCTTGCCTAGGGAGGGCTCCTACGAGCAGTACTTC. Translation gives CASSLPREGSYEQYF.

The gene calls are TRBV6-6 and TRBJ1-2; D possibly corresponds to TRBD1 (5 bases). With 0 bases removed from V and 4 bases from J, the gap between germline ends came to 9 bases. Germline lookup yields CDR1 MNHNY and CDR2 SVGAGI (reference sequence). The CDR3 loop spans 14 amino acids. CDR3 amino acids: CASSYSQGGYGYTF. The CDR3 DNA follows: TGTGCCAGCAGTTACTCGCAGGGAGGCTATGGCTACACCTTC.